This entry describes one T cell receptor (beta chain). Antigen: not known. This sample is part of a study of T cell repertoires in cytomegalovirus infection. Whole-study context: Indications of both CMV infection and matching HLA type were provided by public TCR beta signatures. The study's findings and limits: There were HLA-C-restricted CMV-specific TCR beta clonotypes dominating the ex vivo response.

Via MiXCR, TCRdb re-called the reads, giving one row per CDR3 protein. Of a few hundred thousand distinct CDR3 sequences in the sample, over 7.5% are singletons; the top ten hold 4.3%. Germline V CDR1 and CDR2: MNHEY, SVGAGI. V was shortened by 0 bases and J by 4 bases, with 11 bases between the two germline ends. This CDR3 is built from 15 residues. This TCR came from a human donor in good health (CMV status not recorded). Some clones in this sample may be carry-over from other donors' samples. What was sequenced was PBMCs. The chain is built from TRBV6-5 and TRBJ2-3; possibly TRBD2 for D (5 bases). The chain's CDR3 is CASSYSPGGPDTQYF. CDR3 DNA: TGTGCCAGCAGTTACTCTCCCGGAGGTCCAGATACGCAGTATTTT.